This T cell receptor (beta chain) was identified during a study of shared clonotypes between healthy human individuals (dated by TCRdb to the early 2020s). Concerning the study at large: The cohort included a few men and a couple of women between 18 and 49 years of age. For each donor, CD4 naive and CD4 memory were each given three plates, CD8 naive was given two plates, and CD8 memory was given one plate. Blood TCR repertoires of a handful of healthy adults were deeply sequenced to estimate repertoire size and the extent of clonotype sharing between individuals. Different laboratories and diverse techniques were used to prepare libraries and sequence TCR repertoires, to increase sequencing depth and limit assay-specific biases. Between about 0.85 and 10 billion PBMCs per donor were obtained by leukapheresis.

About this clone itself: Its antigen target is currently unknown. Base qualities are missing; no much larger clone stands one base away.

The donors were healthy, HIV-negative adults with no recently reported acute infections or vaccinations. Every donor was a Caucasian adult living in Nashville, Tennessee, USA. CD4+ T cells were enriched through magnetic negative selection, after which naive cells were positively selected on CD45RA and the remaining negative fraction served as the memory subset. After blood collection by leukapheresis, PBMCs were isolated using Ficoll-Histopaque density gradient centrifugation and then cryopreserved in the vapor phase of liquid nitrogen. Analytical flow cytometry was used to check the purity and quantity of every magnetically sorted T cell population. Each sorted fraction had its genomic DNA isolated and then quantified by UV absorbance on a Nanodrop 2000c. V is shortened by 1 base, J by 5 bases, and the region joining them spans 17 bases. Counted from cysteine to phenylalanine, this CDR3 has 16 amino acids. Only the CDR3 part of the read is kept: 48 bases, read in frame from the first base. CDR1 is given as MNHNS and CDR2 as SASEGT, both from the germline V gene.

General conclusions and limits of the study: When several donors were compared, the shared fraction of clonotypes was about 5% for naive CD4, over 3% for naive CD8, 2% to 2.5% for memory CD4, and roughly 0.4% for memory CD8. Because the study included only a small number of donors, the genetic and exposure-history diversity represented was limited. Pairwise subsampling indicated that sequencing depth was expected to affect the degree of clonotype sharing among donors. Sampling was restricted to blood, and TCR repertoires in tissue are likely to differ from TCR repertoires in blood. Larger estimated clonotype richness was generally found for naive subsets than for memory subsets. Clonotypes shared by all four sorted-subset donors showed higher generation probabilities than non-shared clonotypes. Rarefaction of sorted-subset datasets indicated incomplete sequencing despite the large sequencing depth.

TCR CDR3 regions were amplified from genomic DNA by multiplex PCR using the deep immunoSEQ assay. Extracted genomic DNA from each cell subset was distributed evenly across all wells of several immunoSEQ 96-well plates, and each plate was treated as a replicate. For sorted subsets, roughly 200 ng of genomic DNA, equivalent to roughly 30,000 T cell genomes, went into each replicate PCR. The purified libraries were quantified using a Qubit 3.0 fluorometer, sized with a Bioanalyzer 2100, and then quantified again using the KAPA Library Quantification kit. Every immunoSEQ 96-well plate was sequenced on a dedicated single-read 150-cycle Illumina NextSeq 550 flow cell. The original methods were these. Because the immunoSEQ output held only junctional sequences and lacked quality scores, the filtering could not match the filtering applied to full-length reads. To assign V/J genes and CDR3, sequences were annotated using PyIR, a Python wrapper for IgBLAST v1.9, with IMGT germline references. Any read was removed if the V/J assignment was weak (E-value above 1e-6), the CDR3 was missing, or the read contained stop codons, out-of-frame junctions, or ambiguous translated residues. V3J clonotypes were defined as sequences sharing the same inferred V gene, J gene, and CDR3 amino acid sequence. Percentage overlap between repertoires was computed as shared unique clonotypes divided by the size of the smaller repertoire. RTK rarefaction, the Chao1 estimator, and Recon v2.1 estimates of unobserved clonotypes were used to assess repertoire richness. For all TCRbeta clonotypes obtained by the gDNA method from a handful of donors, generation probabilities were computed with OLGA. Held by TCRdb, this immuneACCESS table contains in-frame sequences only and omits some clones. Under half of the omission traces to an unresolved V gene where checked; the cause of the rest is unknown. The V and J calls and the clone size are those of that table, but D and trimming were determined from the DNA. The sample table lists some 980,000 clones, around three quarters of them with a count of one. Together, the top ten hold over 1.3% of the sample.

The chain couples TRBV6-1 to TRBJ2-5; too little of a D gene remains to name it. The sample was memory CD4+ T cells sorted from blood. This specimen's cell subset or site label, interpreted: CD45RA-negative fraction. The source of this sequence is a man younger than 35 in good health. The sequence in DNA is TGTGCCAGCAGTGAAGTTGGCAGGATAAGAATGGAGACCCAGTACTTC. Its translation is CASSEVGRIRMETQYF.